These 30 T cell receptor beta chains share one sample of origin, sequenced in a study of cytomegalovirus exposure and HLA in healthy donors. It was with 60 Vbeta and 13 Jbeta primers that the PCR ran. Data came from immunoSEQ multiplex PCR; TCRdb stores just in-frame clones and leaves some out. Here the sample spans 110,000 to 150,000 clones, about 80% being singletons. Sequencing used PBMCs. Receptors originate from a man in his forties in good health and CMV-seronegative.

V usage is TRBV9 and J usage is TRBJ1-6; 10 bases fit TRBD1. V was pared by 7 bases and J by 5 bases, with 6 bases of the junction left unmatched. The CDR3 consists of 15 residues. Germline CDR1 and CDR2: SGDLS and YYNGEE. The CDR3 sequence: CASRQGARDNSPLHF. The CDR3 nucleotides read TGTGCCAGCCGACAGGGGGCGCGGGATAATTCACCCCTCCACTTT.

V usage is TRBV7-9 and J usage is TRBJ2-5; possibly TRBD2 for D (6 bases). In germline, CDR1 is SEHNR, CDR2 FQNEAQ (reference sequence). V was pared by 5 bases and J by 5 bases, with 15 bases between. CDR3 length equals 14 residues. CDR3 region: CASSPSGRKETQYF. CDR3 DNA: TGTGCCAGCAGCCCCAGCGGGCGAAAGGAGACCCAGTACTTC.

The chain is built from TRBV21-1 and TRBJ2-5; the tabulated D call, TRBD2, remains unverified against the DNA. TRBV21-1 is a documented pseudogene. The CDR3 is made up of 13 amino acids. The CDR3 DNA reads as TGTGCCAGCAGCAGGTTAGGGAGGGAGACCCAGTACTTC. Translating gives CASSRLGRETQYF.

The chain joins TRBV30 to TRBJ2-2; 8 bases map to TRBD2. Germline values: CDR1 GTSNPN, CDR2 SVGIG (reference sequence). The CDR3 sequence is 16 residues long. V shed 4 bases, J shed 7 bases, and the junction held 14 bases outside the gene matches. The CDR3 loop is CAWTAPRTSMFGELFF. The DNA of the CDR3 is TGTGCCTGGACAGCCCCCCGGACTAGCATGTTCGGGGAGCTGTTTTTT. The complete variable domain, with remaining parts taken from reference TRBV30 and TRBJ2-2, reads SQTIHQWPATLVQPVGSPLSLECTVEGTSNPNLYWYRQAAGRGLQLLFYSVGIGQISSEVPQNLSASRPQDRQFILSSKKLLLSDSGFYLCAWTAPRTSMFGELFFGEGSRLTVL.

The gene calls are TRBV18 and TRBJ1-3, with TRBD1 as a possible D gene (6 bases). This CDR3 is 16 amino acids long. Germline CDR1 and CDR2: KGHSH and LQKENI. The V gene lost 5 bases and the J gene lost 4 bases, with 18 bases spanning the gap. The chain's CDR3 is CASSGAQGRNGNTIYF. DNA for the CDR3: TGTGCCAGCTCAGGCGCCCAGGGGCGAAACGGAAACACCATATATTTT.

The chain couples TRBV7-8 to TRBJ1-5, with D unresolved. Deletions cut 1 base from V and 4 bases from J, with 8 bases between. This CDR3 comprises 14 residues. Germline lookup yields CDR1 SGHVS and CDR2 FQNEAQ. The CDR3 sequence: CASSLVTINQPQHF. CDR3 nucleotides: TGTGCCAGCAGCTTAGTGACAATAAATCAGCCCCAGCATTTT.

The chain has TRBV30 and TRBJ2-6, with unresolved D. Germline assignment: CDR1 GTSNPN and CDR2 SVGIG (reference sequence). The V end lost 2 bases, the J end lost 4 bases, and 12 bases lay between the germline ends. The CDR3 has 15 residues. The CDR3 loop reads CAWSYGWSGANVLTF. DNA for the CDR3: TGTGCCTGGAGTTACGGTTGGTCCGGGGCCAACGTCCTGACTTTC.

In DNA, the CDR3 is TGTGCCAGCAGCACGTTAGACAGGGAATCCTATGGCTACACCTTC. Amino acids: CASSTLDRESYGYTF. V usage is TRBV5-6 and J usage is TRBJ1-2; TRBD1 aligns across 7 bases. J was trimmed by 4 bases and V by 4 bases; bases with no gene match: 10. The CDR3 runs to 15 residues. The germline CDR1 and CDR2 sequences are SGHDT and YYEEEE.

The chain is built from TRBV19 and TRBJ1-6; 9 bases are shared with TRBD1. This CDR3 comprises 19 residues. The germline gives CDR1 LNHDA, CDR2 SQIVND (reference sequence). The J segment lost 3 bases and the V segment lost 3 bases, leaving 12 bases of the junction unmatched. CDR3 bases: TGTGCCAGTAGTATCCGTCGAGACAGGGGGTATGACTATAATTCACCCCTCCACTTT. Translated: CASSIRRDRGYDYNSPLHF.

V gene TRBV7-2 combines with J gene TRBJ2-5; D uncertain. CDR3 length: 13 residues. Germline V CDR1 and CDR2: SGHTA, FQGNSA. Deletions cut 5 bases from V and 5 bases from J, with 12 bases between. CDR3 sequence (DNA): TGTGCCAGCAGCCTCAACAGCCTCGAGACCCAGTACTTC. Protein product: CASSLNSLETQYF. The full variable domain, its missing parts supplied by reference TRBV7-2 and TRBJ2-5, is GAGVSQSPSNKVTEKGKDVELRCDPISGHTALYWYRQSLGQGLEFLIYFQGNSAPDKSGLPSDRFSAERTGGSVSTLTIQRTQQEDSAVYLCASSLNSLETQYFGPGTRLLVL.

The chain is built from TRBV12-5 and TRBJ1-6; perhaps TRBD1 as D (5 bases). Germline V gene data show CDR1 as LGHNT and CDR2 as FRNRAP. V was clipped by 1 base and J by 9 bases, with 10 bases between them. This CDR3 contains 14 residues. CDR3 nucleotide sequence: TGTGCTAGTGGTTTGGGACAGCCGATTTCACCCCTCCACTTT. It is translated as CASGLGQPISPLHF.

This sequence joins TRBV28 and TRBJ1-1, with D perhaps matching TRBD1 (5 bases). CDR1 is MDHEN, CDR2 SYDVKM, per germline. V lost 6 bases, J lost 0 bases, and 11 bases lay in between. The CDR3 runs to 14 residues. CDR3 amino acids: CASSSGGVNTEAFF. The CDR3 DNA reads TGTGCCAGCAGCTCCGGGGGGGTGAACACTGAAGCTTTCTTT.

A single count supports this clone. In nucleotides, the CDR3 is TGTGCCAGCAGTTACTTAACAGGGGGTGGGAATGAGCAGTTCTTC. This gives the protein CASSYLTGGGNEQFF. The chain combines TRBV6-5 with TRBJ2-1; 8 bases agree with TRBD1. V shed 1 base, J shed 7 bases, and the junction held 6 bases outside the gene matches. This CDR3 has 15 residues. CDR1 and CDR2 (germline): MNHEY, SVGAGI.

The V call is TRBV11-2, the J call TRBJ1-4; TRBD1 is a possible D gene (6 bases). V dropped 5 bases and J dropped 0 bases, with 16 bases sitting between them. Germline V lookup: CDR1 SGHAT, CDR2 FQNNGV. The CDR3 runs to 17 residues. CDR3 sequence reads: CASSRADRPATNEKLFF. The CDR3 DNA is TGTGCCAGCAGCAGAGCGGACAGACCGGCAACTAATGAAAAACTGTTTTTT.

The chain uses TRBV7-2 and TRBJ2-2; 11 bases match TRBD1. This CDR3 is built from 17 residues. Trimming cost V 5 bases and J 5 bases; bases outside gene matches: 10. Germline-derived CDR1 and CDR2 are SGHTA and FQGNSA. The CDR3 loop is CASSLGQGALRTGELFF. CDR3 DNA: TGTGCCAGCAGCCTCGGACAGGGGGCATTGAGGACCGGGGAGCTGTTTTTT.

V and J are TRBV19 and TRBJ1-2; D possibly corresponds to TRBD1 (5 bases). Germline CDR1 and CDR2: LNHDA and SQIVND (reference sequence). Trimming left V 6 bases short and J 1 base short, with 9 bases between. This CDR3 region has 13 residues. DNA for the CDR3: TGTGCCAGTAGCGACAGCGATAACTATGGCTACACCTTC. Amino acids: CASSDSDNYGYTF.

There are a few counts of this clone. V and J are TRBV9 and TRBJ2-3; D possibly corresponds to TRBD2 (7 bases). CDR1 is SGDLS and CDR2 is YYNGEE in the germline V gene. The V and J ends lost 0 bases and 3 bases respectively, with 14 bases between them. The CDR3 consists of 16 residues. Written as DNA, the CDR3 is TGTGCCAGCAGCGTAGACACGGGGGGCGTGACAGATACGCAGTATTTT. This codes for CASSVDTGGVTDTQYF.

The CDR3 region has the DNA TGTGCCAGCAGCGCCCGGACAGGGGGGAACACTGAAGCTTTCTTT. Its translation is CASSARTGGNTEAFF. The chain recombines TRBV11-2 with TRBJ1-1; 10 bases agree with TRBD1. Germline V lookup: CDR1 SGHAT, CDR2 FQNNGV. The CDR3 has 15 residues. Germline trimming cut 5 bases from V and 1 base from J; bases unmatched to any gene: 4.

This clone was seen more than once but under ten times. The V gene is TRBV28, the J gene TRBJ1-2; 7 positions agree with TRBD1. V dropped 3 bases and J dropped 8; count of bases not matched to a gene: 9. Germline V gene lookup returns CDR1 MDHEN and CDR2 SYDVKM. This CDR3 region has 14 residues. CDR3 protein: CASSFPQGVGGYTF. The CDR3 DNA reads TGTGCCAGCAGTTTCCCCCAGGGGGTTGGGGGCTACACCTTC.

The chain has TRBV27 and TRBJ2-7, with unresolved D. V shed 3 bases and J shed 1 base, with 10 bases lying between them. The CDR3 consists of 14 residues. CDR1 is MNHEY, CDR2 SMNVEV, per germline (reference sequence). CDR3 coding DNA: TGTGCCAGCAGTTTCTCGCTATTGTCCTACGAGCAGTACTTC. Translation gives CASSFSLLSYEQYF.

About this clone: Other nucleotide sequences from this sample produce the same CDR3. The V and J genes are TRBV18 and TRBJ1-1; 8 bases map to TRBD1. The CDR3 extends over 15 amino acids. The V gene's germline CDR1 is KGHSH and CDR2 LQKENI. The V segment lost 1 base and the J segment 1 base; nucleotides outside the gene matches: 2. This CDR3 reads CASSPRGTGNTEAFF. DNA for the CDR3: TGTGCCAGCTCACCACGCGGGACAGGGAACACTGAAGCTTTCTTT.

J is TRBJ1-6 and V is TRBV6-6; 8 bases align to TRBD1. Germline assignment: CDR1 MNHNY and CDR2 SVGAGI (reference sequence). The V and J ends lost 5 bases and 5 bases, in that order; junction bases with no gene match: 8. This CDR3 is built from 16 residues. The CDR3 loop reads CASSRGQGRDNSPLHF. The CDR3 DNA reads as TGTGCCAGCAGTCGCGGACAGGGAAGGGATAATTCACCCCTCCACTTT.

V is TRBV6-6 and J is TRBJ1-4; D unclear. This CDR3 has 13 amino acids. Per the germline V gene, CDR1 is MNHNY and CDR2 is SVGAGI (reference sequence). V lost 8 bases, J lost 5 bases, and 12 bases lay in between. The CDR3, as DNA: TGTGCCAGCCTTCCGTCCAGGAATGAAAAACTGTTTTTT. Translation: CASLPSRNEKLFF.

There are a few counts of this clone. The chain employs TRBV30 and TRBJ2-2; TRBD2 aligns across 10 bases. CDR3 length: 15 amino acids. With V trimmed by 3 bases and J by 6 bases, 7 bases remained unmatched. Germline CDR1 GTSNPN, CDR2 SVGIG (reference sequence). CDR3 in amino acids: CAWSPLAGLAGELFF. CDR3 sequence (DNA): TGTGCCTGGAGCCCACTAGCGGGGTTGGCCGGGGAGCTGTTTTTT.

The gene calls are TRBV25-1 and TRBJ2-7; D is uncertain. Germline V gene sequence: CDR1 MGHDK, CDR2 SYGVNS. Trimming removed 3 bases from V and 3 bases from J, with 6 bases in between. This CDR3 region has 12 residues. The chain's CDR3 is CASSDGFYEQYF. In DNA, the CDR3 is TGTGCCAGCAGTGACGGTTTCTACGAGCAGTACTTC.

V is TRBV18 and J is TRBJ1-1, with TRBD1 matching 10 bases. Germline V lookup: CDR1 KGHSH, CDR2 LQKENI. The CDR3 is made up of 16 amino acids. V gave up 3 bases and J gave up 5 bases; unmatched junction bases: 9. CDR3 amino acids: CASSPVRQGARTEAFF. The CDR3 bases are TGTGCCAGCTCACCGGTCAGACAGGGGGCGCGAACTGAAGCTTTCTTT.

This chain connects TRBV6-5 to TRBJ2-7; 10 positions agree with TRBD1. This CDR3 is built from 16 residues. The J segment lost 3 bases and the V segment lost 4 bases, leaving 9 bases of the junction unmatched. Per germline, CDR1 MNHEY and CDR2 SVGAGI. In DNA, the CDR3 is TGTGCCAGCAGTTCGTTCTCGGGACAGGGGATCTACGAGCAGTACTTC. It translates to CASSSFSGQGIYEQYF.

The V gene is TRBV18, the J gene TRBJ2-7; D not resolved. The V end lost 3 bases, the J end lost 5 bases, and 8 bases lay between the germline ends. CDR1 is KGHSH, CDR2 LQKENI, per germline. This CDR3 comprises 12 residues. The CDR3 bases are TGTGCCAGCTCACCCCGAGGCGACGAGCAGTACTTC. It is translated as CASSPRGDEQYF.

V is TRBV29-1 and J is TRBJ2-7; D remains unclear. The V and J ends lost 4 bases and 2 bases respectively, with 9 bases between them. CDR3 size: 12 residues. Germline CDR1 reads SQVTM; CDR2 reads ANQGSEA. The CDR3 bases are TGCAGCGTTGCCCAGGCCCCCTACGAGCAGTACTTC. Translated: CSVAQAPYEQYF.

This chain connects TRBV19 to TRBJ2-5; the match to TRBD1 covers 8 bases. The CDR3 loop spans 14 amino acids. J was trimmed by 1 base and V by 3 bases; bases with no gene match: 1. The V gene's germline CDR1 is LNHDA and CDR2 SQIVND (reference sequence). The CDR3 nucleotides read TGTGCCAGTAGTATCCAGGGGGCCCAAGAGACCCAGTACTTC. Translating it yields CASSIQGAQETQYF.